This TCR beta chain originates from a study of blood T cells in healthy people across ages. Study results and limitations: In long-lived donors, naive CD4+ cell counts and diversity exceeded those of aged donors.

Regarding this clonotype: The target antigen is unknown.

CDR3 length equals 15 residues. Trimming at V came to 6 bases and at J to 1 base, leaving 7 bases not matched to a gene. Germline V gene data show CDR1 as MNHEY and CDR2 as SVGEGT. The second PCR ran roughly 7 to 12 cycles with a sample-barcoded 5' primer and J-beta primers. TCRdb re-derived calls from the 5' RACE reads in MiXCR, one entry per CDR3 protein. The sample carries about 590,000 distinct CDR3 sequences, approximately 30% recorded once. This chain joins TRBV6-2 or TRBV6-3 and TRBJ1-1, with 8 bases identical to TRBD1. Sequencing was performed on blood. The sequence was obtained from a woman aged 80 or over in good health. CDR3 DNA: TGTGCCAGCAGCAGACCAGGGGGCGCGAACACTGAAGCTTTCTTT. Translating it yields CASSRPGGANTEAFF.